A single sample gave rise to the 7 T cell receptor beta chains below, sequenced in a study of CD8+ T cells in alopecia areata (dated by TCRdb to 2016 to 2019). Taken with the paper, the label for time point translates to: around 4 weeks on oral tofacitinib. This specimen's treatment or condition label, per the study, means: oral pan-JAK inhibitor, 5-10 mg twice daily. The receptor library was made with the immunoSEQ multiplex PCR assay. For TCR sequencing, RNA was extracted from every sample and reverse transcribed into cDNA to serve as template. TCRdb's version of the immuneACCESS table is confined to in-frame rearrangements and falls short of the full clone set. An unresolved V gene accounts for under half of the shortfall where checked; the remainder is of unknown origin. The sample includes 95,000 to 150,000 clones, with about 50% observed a single time. The biggest ten clones account for 0.46% of the sample.

Sequencing used CD4+ T cells sorted from blood, obtained at week 4, from a patient treated with tofacitinib. The receptors derive from a human donor with alopecia areata.

V and J are TRBV29-1 and TRBJ2-7; D is unresolved. CDR1 and CDR2 from the germline V gene are SQVTM and ANQGSEA. The CDR3 has 12 residues. Trimming removed 4 bases at V and 4 bases at J, with 11 bases between. The CDR3 bases are TGCAGCGTTGGGCAGGCGAATTACGAGCAGTACTTC. Translation gives CSVGQANYEQYF.

This chain uses TRBV27 with TRBJ2-6; D is ambiguous. The CDR3 covers 14 residues. With 3 bases removed from V and 2 bases from J, the gap between germline ends came to 5 bases. Germline CDR1 MNHEY, CDR2 SMNVEV (reference sequence). The CDR3: CASSLMAGANVLTF. CDR3 coding DNA: TGTGCCAGCAGTTTGATGGCTGGGGCCAACGTCCTGACTTTC.

This clone occurred a few times. The chain couples TRBV9 to TRBJ2-7; D could derive from TRBD1 or TRBD2 (5 bases each). V lost 0 bases to trimming and J lost 6 bases, with 25 bases between them. The CDR3 is made up of 18 amino acids. Germline V CDR1 and CDR2: SGDLS, YYNGEE. CDR3 bases: TGTGCCAGCAGCGTAGTGGGTGGGACCCCCCTCGGCCTCTGCGAGCAGTACTTC. This translates into CASSVVGGTPLGLCEQYF.

The CDR3 bases are TGCAGCGTTAGCGGGAGGACCCGCACAGATACGCAGTATTTT. Its translation is CSVSGRTRTDTQYF. V gene TRBV29-1 combines with J gene TRBJ2-3, with 9 bases identical to TRBD2. This CDR3 has 14 amino acids. Germline assignment: CDR1 SQVTM and CDR2 ANQGSEA. V shed 5 bases and J 1 base; nucleotides not matched to a gene: 4.

This chain uses TRBV5-4 with TRBJ2-1; 10 bases fit TRBD2. Germline V CDR1 and CDR2: SGHNT, YYREEE (reference sequence). The V segment lost 4 bases and the J segment 2 bases; nucleotides outside the gene matches: 9. There are 17 residues in the CDR3. The CDR3 region has the DNA TGTGCCAGCAGCGGCTCGTCTAGCGGGAGAGCCTACAATGAGCAGTTCTTC. Its protein is CASSGSSSGRAYNEQFF.

This clone has a handful of counts. The V gene is TRBV7-9, the J gene TRBJ2-3; possible D gene TRBD2, 6 bases. Deletions cut 5 bases from V and 0 bases from J, with 9 bases between. From germline, CDR1 is SEHNR and CDR2 FQNEAQ (reference sequence). This CDR3 is 14 amino acids long. CDR3 sequence: CASSPGTSTDTQYF. The CDR3 bases are TGTGCCAGCAGCCCCGGGACTAGCACAGATACGCAGTATTTT.

This clone was counted a few times. The V gene is TRBV7-2, the J gene TRBJ1-5, with D hard to call. Germline values: CDR1 SGHTA, CDR2 FQGNSA. Trimming shortened V by 5 bases and J by 5 bases, and 10 bases separated the two germline ends. This CDR3 has 13 amino acids. The CDR3 nucleotides are TGTGCCAGCAGCCGTAGGGATTATCAGCCCCAGCATTTT. Its protein product is CASSRRDYQPQHF.